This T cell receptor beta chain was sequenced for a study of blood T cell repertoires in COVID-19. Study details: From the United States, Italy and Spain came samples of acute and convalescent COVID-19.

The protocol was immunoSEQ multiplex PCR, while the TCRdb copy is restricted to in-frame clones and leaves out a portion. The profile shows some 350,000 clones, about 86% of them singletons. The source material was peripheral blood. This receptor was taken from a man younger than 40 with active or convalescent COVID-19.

CDR3 DNA sequence: TGTGCCAGCAGTTCCGAGGCCCTCCTAGCGCCCAGCACAGATACGCAGTATTTT. Translation: CASSSEALLAPSTDTQYF. The rearrangement links TRBV27 to TRBJ2-3, with D perhaps matching TRBD2 (6 bases). Trimming cost V 4 bases and J 0 bases, with 20 bases left between them. Looked up from germline, CDR1 is MNHEY and CDR2 is SMNVEV (reference sequence). The CDR3 sequence is 18 residues long.